The TCR beta chain under discussion was sequenced for a study of T cell repertoires in cytomegalovirus infection. Overall study context: Recently identified HLA-C-restricted CMV epitopes were used, and well-studied HLA-B-restricted CMV epitopes were used as well. Public TCR beta signature analysis indicated the presence of both CMV infection and matching HLA type. Findings and caveats of the study: Across the ex vivo response, the dominant clonotypes were HLA-C-restricted CMV-specific TCR beta clonotypes.

With respect to this clonotype: Its antigen is unknown.

Unmatched junction bases numbered 20, after V lost 4 bases and J lost 5 bases. Germline CDR1 SGHNT, CDR2 YYREEE (reference sequence). CDR3 size: 18 residues. One entry per CDR3 protein, called by TCRdb with MiXCR from the reads. The profile shows about 85,000 distinct CDR3 sequences, around half of them singletons. The source was CD8+ T cells from cultured PBMCs, collected from culture after CMV antigen stimulation. This sequence joins TRBV5-4 and TRBJ2-7, with 8 nucleotides matching TRBD2. The sequence derives from a human donor in good health (CMV status not recorded). Some clones in this sample may be carry-over from other donors' samples. The CDR3: CASSPRLFSGGGWDEQYF. CDR3 DNA: TGTGCCAGCAGCCCTCGCTTGTTCAGCGGGGGAGGGTGGGACGAGCAGTACTTC.